This TCR beta chain originates from a study of T cells in tuberculosis (dated by TCRdb to between 2018 and 2020). Notes on the research overall: The study combined CD1B tetramers and high-throughput TCR immunosequencing to characterize T cells specific for the mycobacterial lipid antigen glucose monomycolate (GMM). A South African clinical cohort compared IGRA-negative adolescents, IGRA-positive adolescents with latent tuberculosis and adults with active tuberculosis, more than 9 per group. PBMC from patients with active tuberculosis were archived either before the start of standard anti-tuberculosis treatment or within 7 days of starting that treatment.

The immunoSEQ multiplex PCR assay was used to generate TCR libraries, with TCR-beta and/or TCR-alpha/delta assays applied to each sample. The Illumina high-throughput platform was used to sequence the amplified TCR libraries. In the original analysis: Clustering and dimensionality reduction relied on pairwise TCRdist distances among GMM-specific receptors from T cells that were either sorted ex vivo or expanded in vitro. Each clinical repertoire received a mean NN-distance score, defined as the average TCRdist to the nearest 10% of tetramer-positive reference sequences. GEM TCR motif frequency was computed as the fraction of unique TCRs matching known GEM sequences by V/J usage and CDR3 length. Linear discriminant analysis with leave-one-out cross-validation, implemented in scikit-learn, was used to classify active tuberculosis. The source is immuneACCESS, and TCRdb retained only in-frame sequences with V and J called. Part of the clones is not carried over; for the studies checked, unresolved V genes explain less than half of this, and the remainder is unexplained. That table supplies the V and J calls and clone size; D and trimming were determined from the DNA. The sample table contains 30,000 to 40,000 clones; only one count was recorded for approximately 95% of them. The ten top clones hold approximately 4.2% of the sample.

The paper as a whole reports these results and caveats: Smaller NN-distances were partly driven by shorter CDR3-alpha lengths in active tuberculosis patients, and statistical significance was not reached for the TCR-beta difference. Compared with IGRA-negative controls, TCR-alpha repertoires from active tuberculosis had smaller mean NN-distances to GMM-specific TCRs, which suggests clonal expansion of these TCRs. Clinical samples were selected based on which cryopreserved specimens were available, and the active tuberculosis cases were adults whereas the controls were adolescents. An accuracy of about 90% (AUROC approximately 0.93) was reached by a classifier using the diverse GMM-specific repertoire, compared with around 70% accuracy when GEM motif frequencies were used.

The CDR3 measures 15 amino acids from cysteine to phenylalanine. The sequence is cut down to CDR3 DNA, 45 bases in frame from base 1. As encoded in the germline V gene (reference sequence), CDR1 is SEHNR while CDR2 is FQNEAQ. Trimming removed 5 bases from V and 7 bases from J; the gene matches leave 11 bases unexplained. Concerning this clone: The clone's antigen remains unknown. No qualities accompany the bases; no much larger clone lies one base away.

The time point label corresponds to: new active TB diagnosis, blood taken before or within 7 days of starting treatment. The patients with active tuberculosis were newly diagnosed, HIV-seronegative South African adults aged 18 years or older. Active tuberculosis was confirmed by positive sputum smear microscopy and/or positive M. tuberculosis culture. Unsorted cryopreserved PBMC were immunosequenced, covering on average around 100,000 T cells per clinical donor. Sequences were derived from PBMCs, sampled at tuberculosis diagnosis. The rearrangement joined TRBV7-9 to TRBJ2-1, and TRBD1 matches 7 of the central bases. The sequence was collected from an adult with tuberculosis. The CDR3 protein is CASSHYRGKGNEQFF. The sequenced DNA: TGTGCCAGCAGCCATTACAGGGGAAAGGGGAATGAGCAGTTCTTC.